The 23 T cell receptor beta chains below all came from one sample that was sequenced in a study of Ad26.COV2.S vaccination and SARS-CoV-2 variants. Data came from immunoSEQ multiplex PCR; TCRdb stores just in-frame clones and leaves some out. The sample lists 350,000 to 500,000 clones; about 90% were seen once. Treatment of the sample: over 15 received Ad26.COV2.S at low or high dose, single or two shots; five or six received placebo; per-sample allocation not given. Sampling happened 63 days after the first vaccine or placebo injection. This sample comprised peripheral blood, obtained in a trial of Ad26.COV2.S vaccine versus placebo. The receptors shown here come from a person between 18 and 65 years old who received the Ad26.COV2.S COVID-19 vaccine or a placebo.

This clone was seen more than once but under ten times. V and J are TRBV7-9 and TRBJ2-7; TRBD1 or TRBD2 may be the D gene (5 bases each). This CDR3 comprises 14 residues. Germline CDR1 SEHNR, CDR2 FQNEAQ (reference sequence). V lost 4 bases to trimming and J lost 1 base, with 11 bases between them. The CDR3 loop is CASSSRGVSYEQYF. CDR3 bases: TGTGCCAGCAGCTCAAGAGGGGTTTCCTACGAGCAGTACTTC.

The gene calls are TRBV24-1 and TRBJ2-5, with D unresolved. This CDR3 has 13 residues. The V and J ends lost 3 bases and 6 bases respectively, with 10 bases between them. The germline V gene has CDR1 KGHDR and CDR2 SFDVKD. The CDR3 nucleotides read TGTGCCACCAGTGATAAGGGCCGAAAGACCCAGTACTTC. It specifies CATSDKGRKTQYF.

The CDR3 DNA sequence: TGTGCCAGCAGTTTCTCACCCCAATCCTACGAGCAGTACTTC. This encodes CASSFSPQSYEQYF. The gene calls are TRBV27 and TRBJ2-7; no clear D. This CDR3 is 14 amino acids long. Between the trimmed V and J ends, which lost 3 bases and 1 base, there was a span of 10 bases. The germline V gene has CDR1 MNHEY and CDR2 SMNVEV (reference sequence).

The chain is built from TRBV10-2 and TRBJ2-7; tentative D call: TRBD2 (6 bases). V was pared by 2 bases and J by 1 base, with 15 bases between. This CDR3 is 16 amino acids long. Germline-derived CDR1 and CDR2 are WSHSY and SAAADI. The CDR3 sequence is CASSEPSGLISYEQYF. The CDR3 DNA sequence: TGCGCCAGCAGTGAGCCCAGCGGGCTTATTTCCTACGAGCAGTACTTC.

In this sample, this clone turned up once. The chain couples TRBV4-3 to TRBJ1-5, with 9 bases fitting TRBD1. Trimming took 4 bases from V and 10 from J; bases not matched to a gene: 8. Germline V CDR1 and CDR2: LGHNA, YSLEER. This CDR3 has 14 residues. CDR3 residues: CASSLTGGNEPQHF. The DNA for the CDR3 is TGCGCCAGCAGCCTGACAGGGGGTAATGAACCCCAGCATTTT.

Only one count was recorded for this clone. V is TRBV15 and J is TRBJ2-5, with TRBD2 matching 10 bases. Per the germline V gene, CDR1 is LNHNV and CDR2 is YYDKDF (reference sequence). This CDR3 has 17 amino acids. The ends lost 0 bases at V and 3 bases at J; junction bases unmatched: 7. In DNA, the CDR3 is TGTGCCACCAGCAGAGATAATCTAGCGGGAGAGAAAGAGACCCAGTACTTC. It is translated as CATSRDNLAGEKETQYF. Complete variable domain (other parts from reference TRBV15 and TRBJ2-5): DAMVIQNPRYQVTQFGKPVTLSCSQTLNHNVMYWYQQKSSQAPKLLFHYYDKDFNNEADTPDNFQSRRPNTSFCFLDIRSPGLGDTAMYLCATSRDNLAGEKETQYFGPGTRLLVL.

The rearrangement uses TRBV6-6 and TRBJ2-2; weak D call: TRBD2 (5 bases). The CDR3 has 12 residues. Deletions cut 7 bases from V and 8 bases from J, with 11 bases between. Germline V CDR1 and CDR2: MNHNY, SVGAGI (reference sequence). For the CDR3, the DNA is TGTGCCAGCAAAACTAGAGGAGGGGAGCTGTTTTTT. Amino acids: CASKTRGGELFF.

The chain has TRBV24-1 and TRBJ1-1, with 9 bases matching TRBD1. V was clipped by 7 bases and J by 5 bases; unmatched bases: 10. CDR3 size: 15 residues. CDR1 KGHDR and CDR2 SFDVKD come from the germline V gene. The CDR3 DNA sequence: TGTGCCACCAGGGAGACAGGGGGAGGTGTTACTGAAGCTTTCTTT. This codes for CATRETGGGVTEAFF.

J is TRBJ1-1 and V is TRBV9, with 9 bases aligning to TRBD1. The V gene's germline CDR1 is SGDLS and CDR2 YYNGEE. With V trimmed by 0 bases and J by 2 bases, 8 bases remained unmatched. The CDR3 is 17 amino acids. The CDR3 DNA is TGTGCCAGCAGCGTAGATTACAGGGGGCCCGGCAACACTGAAGCTTTCTTT. Residues: CASSVDYRGPGNTEAFF. The full variable domain, rest sourced from reference TRBV9 and TRBJ1-1, is DSGVTQTPKHLITATGQRVTLRCSPRSGDLSVYWYQQSLDQGLQFLIQYYNGEERAKGNILERFSAQQFPDLHSELNLSSLELGDSALYFCASSVDYRGPGNTEAFFGQGTRLTVV.

The rearrangement joins TRBV12-5 to TRBJ2-1; 12 bases are a match to TRBD2. The CDR3 contains 13 residues. From germline, CDR1 is LGHNT and CDR2 FRNRAP. V was pared by 4 bases and J by 9 bases, with 1 base of the junction left unmatched. For the CDR3, the DNA is TGTGCTAGTGGTTCTAGCGGGAGGGGTGAGCAGTTCTTC. Translating it yields CASGSSGRGEQFF. The full variable domain, its missing parts supplied by reference TRBV12-5 and TRBJ2-1, is DARVTQTPRHKVTEMGQEVTMRCQPILGHNTVFWYRQTMMQGLELLAYFRNRAPLDDSGMPKDRFSAEMPDATLATLKIQPSEPRDSAVYFCASGSSGRGEQFFGPGTRLTVL.

The chain joins TRBV5-4 to TRBJ2-3; 7 positions match TRBD2. Germline values: CDR1 SGHNT, CDR2 YYREEE (reference sequence). There are 14 residues in the CDR3. J gave up 3 bases and V 4 bases, and 5 bases lay outside the gene matches. DNA of the CDR3: TGTGCCAGCAGCGGCGGACTAGGAACAGATACGCAGTATTTT. Its translation is CASSGGLGTDTQYF.

The genes are TRBV7-2 and TRBJ1-5; D is perhaps TRBD1 (6 bases). V was trimmed by 5 bases and J by 7 bases, leaving 18 bases between them. Germline V CDR1 and CDR2: SGHTA, FQGNSA. The CDR3 spans 15 residues. The CDR3 DNA is TGTGCCAGCAGCCCAACATTGGCAGGGGTCCAGCCCCAGCATTTT. As protein: CASSPTLAGVQPQHF.

The chain is built from TRBV30 and TRBJ1-4, with a weak D call TRBD1 (5 bases). The CDR3 covers 15 residues. Trimming cost V 0 bases and J 7 bases, with 15 bases left between them. Germline assignment: CDR1 GTSNPN and CDR2 SVGIG (reference sequence). Written as DNA, the CDR3 is TGTGCCTGGAGTGTAGGGGTTGGAGGGTCTGAAAAACTGTTTTTT. Translation gives CAWSVGVGGSEKLFF.

The rearrangement joins TRBV7-9 to TRBJ2-1, with D maybe TRBD1 (6 bases). V was cut by 5 bases and J by 6 bases, with 14 bases left in between. The CDR3 spans 14 residues. Germline values: CDR1 SEHNR, CDR2 FQNEAQ (reference sequence). The chain's CDR3 is CASSPRVGGNEQFF. The DNA for the CDR3 is TGTGCCAGCAGCCCCCGCGTAGGGGGCAATGAGCAGTTCTTC.

J is TRBJ2-3 and V is TRBV6-5; TRBD2 matches at 8 bases. The V gene's germline CDR1 is MNHEY and CDR2 SVGAGI. Unmatched junction bases numbered 7, after V lost 5 bases and J lost 6 bases. This CDR3 has 14 residues. The CDR3 DNA follows: TGTGCCAGCAGTCTCGAAATAGCGGGGGATACGCAGTATTTT. It encodes CASSLEIAGDTQYF.

For this clone: Other DNA sequences of this sample code for an identical CDR3. The chain couples TRBV7-2 to TRBJ2-5, with D uncertain. V was shortened by 1 base and J by 3 bases, with 9 bases between the two germline ends. Germline lookup yields CDR1 SGHTA and CDR2 FQGNSA. The CDR3 is 14 amino acids. CDR3 coding DNA: TGTGCCAGCAGCTTAGGTCTGGCGGAAGAGACCCAGTACTTC. It encodes CASSLGLAEETQYF. Using reference TRBV7-2 and TRBJ2-5 for the parts outside the CDR3, the full variable domain is GAGVSQSPSNKVTEKGKDVELRCDPISGHTALYWYRQSLGQGLEFLIYFQGNSAPDKSGLPSDRFSAERTGGSVSTLTIQRTQQEDSAVYLCASSLGLAEETQYFGPGTRLLVL.

The chain carries TRBV7-2 and TRBJ2-7; D is perhaps TRBD2 (5 bases). The germline CDR1 and CDR2 sequences are SGHTA and FQGNSA. V lost 2 bases and J 3 bases, leaving 11 bases between the germline ends. The CDR3 runs to 14 residues. This CDR3 is CASSLQSGLYEQYF. CDR3 in DNA: TGTGCCAGCAGCTTACAGTCAGGACTCTACGAGCAGTACTTC.

The rearrangement joins TRBV19 to TRBJ2-1; 7 bases align to TRBD2. CDR1 and CDR2 (germline): LNHDA, SQIVND (reference sequence). This CDR3 has 15 residues. V was clipped by 2 bases and J by 2 bases; unmatched bases: 3. The CDR3 DNA follows: TGTGCCAGTAGTATAATGAGCGGGACCTACAATGAGCAGTTCTTC. Its protein is CASSIMSGTYNEQFF.

The V and J genes are TRBV5-4 and TRBJ1-4, with 9 positions matching TRBD1. This CDR3 is 15 amino acids long. CDR1 SGHNT and CDR2 YYREEE come from the germline V gene (reference sequence). V dropped 4 bases and J dropped 5; count of bases not matched to a gene: 6. The CDR3 here is CASSPGTGWNEKLFF. The CDR3 coding sequence is TGTGCCAGCAGCCCCGGGACAGGGTGGAATGAAAAACTGTTTTTT.

The chain joins TRBV23-1 to TRBJ2-5, with 8 bases lining up with TRBD2. TRBV23-1 is an ORF, and what it does is uncertain. The V gene end was trimmed by 8 bases and the J gene end by 5 bases; junction bases not matched to a gene: 10. This CDR3 comprises 14 residues. In nucleotides, the CDR3 is TGCGCCAGCGGAGGACTAGCCAATTCGGAGACCCAGTACTTC. Translated: CASGGLANSETQYF.

This clone was seen more than once but under ten times. V usage is TRBV13 and J usage is TRBJ1-5, with a possible D match to TRBD1 (5 bases). V gave up 4 bases and J gave up 6 bases, with 19 bases separating them. Per the germline V gene, CDR1 is PRHDT and CDR2 is FYEKMQ (reference sequence). CDR3 length equals 16 residues. The CDR3 nucleotides are TGTGCCAGCAGCTCGGGGACGGGAGGAGGGACTCAGCCCCAGCATTTT. This encodes CASSSGTGGGTQPQHF.

The gene calls are TRBV4-2 and TRBJ2-3; D tentatively fits TRBD1 or TRBD2 (6 bases each). The ends were cut back, 2 bases at V and 9 bases at J, with 12 bases in the middle. Germline CDR1 LGHNA, CDR2 YNFKEQ. This CDR3 region has 13 residues. CDR3 protein: CASSQMRGETQYF. CDR3 nucleotide sequence: TGTGCCAGCAGCCAAATGAGGGGGGAAACGCAGTATTTT.

The CDR3 DNA reads TGTGCCAGCAGCCAAGATATGAGGGAAAGGCTGTTCTTC. Residues: CASSQDMRERLFF. This chain links TRBV4-2 with TRBJ2-1; D may be TRBD2 (5 bases). Germline CDR1 and CDR2: LGHNA and YNFKEQ. Trimming pared 0 bases from V and 15 bases from J, leaving 15 bases between. This CDR3 has 13 amino acids.